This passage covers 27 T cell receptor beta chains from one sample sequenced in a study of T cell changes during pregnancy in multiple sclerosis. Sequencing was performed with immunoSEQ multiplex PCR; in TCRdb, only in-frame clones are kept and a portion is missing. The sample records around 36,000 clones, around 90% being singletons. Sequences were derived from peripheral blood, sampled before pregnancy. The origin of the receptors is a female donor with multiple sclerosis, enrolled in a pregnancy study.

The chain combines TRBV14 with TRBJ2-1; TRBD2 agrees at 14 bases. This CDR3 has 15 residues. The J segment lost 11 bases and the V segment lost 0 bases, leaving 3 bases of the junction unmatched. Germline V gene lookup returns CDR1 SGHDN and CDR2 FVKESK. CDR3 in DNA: TGTGCCAGCAGCCAAGAATGGACTAGCGGGGGGAAGCAGTTCTTC. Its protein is CASSQEWTSGGKQFF.

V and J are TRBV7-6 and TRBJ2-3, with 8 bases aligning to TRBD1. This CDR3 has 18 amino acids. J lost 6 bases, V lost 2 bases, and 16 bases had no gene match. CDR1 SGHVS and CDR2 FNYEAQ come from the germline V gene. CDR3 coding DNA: TGTGCCAGCAGCTTAAGGAGAGGACAGGGTTGGATTTCTGATACGCAGTATTTT. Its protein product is CASSLRRGQGWISDTQYF.

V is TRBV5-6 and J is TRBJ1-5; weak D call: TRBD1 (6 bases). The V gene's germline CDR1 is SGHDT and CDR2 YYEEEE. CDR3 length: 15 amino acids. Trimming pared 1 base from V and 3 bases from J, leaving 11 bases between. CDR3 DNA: TGTGCCAGCAGCTTGTATGACAGGCCCAATCAGCCCCAGCATTTT. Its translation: CASSLYDRPNQPQHF. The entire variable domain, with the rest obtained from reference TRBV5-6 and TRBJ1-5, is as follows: DAGVTQSPTHLIKTRGQQVTLRCSPKSGHDTVSWYQQALGQGPQFIFQYYEEEERQRGNFPDRFSGHQFPNYSSELNVNALLLGDSALYLCASSLYDRPNQPQHFGDGTRLSIL.

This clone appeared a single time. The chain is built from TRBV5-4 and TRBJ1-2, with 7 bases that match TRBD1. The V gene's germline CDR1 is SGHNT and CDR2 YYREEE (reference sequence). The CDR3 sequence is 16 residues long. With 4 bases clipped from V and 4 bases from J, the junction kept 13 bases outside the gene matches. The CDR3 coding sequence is TGTGCCAGCAGCCCGGAGGGGACAGCTTTTGGCTATGGCTACACCTTC. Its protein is CASSPEGTAFGYGYTF.

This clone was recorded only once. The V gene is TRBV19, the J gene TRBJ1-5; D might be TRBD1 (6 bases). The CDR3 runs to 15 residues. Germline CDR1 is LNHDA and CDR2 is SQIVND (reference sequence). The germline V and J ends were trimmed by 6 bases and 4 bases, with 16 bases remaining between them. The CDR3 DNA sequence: TGTGCCAGTAGAACATCCTACAGGGCGAATCAGCCCCAGCATTTT. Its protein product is CASRTSYRANQPQHF. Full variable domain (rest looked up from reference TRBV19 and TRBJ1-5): DGGITQSPKYLFRKEGQNVTLSCEQNLNHDAMYWYRQDPGQGLRLIYYSQIVNDFQKGDIAEGYSVSREKKESFPLTVTSAQKNPTAFYLCASRTSYRANQPQHFGDGTRLSIL.

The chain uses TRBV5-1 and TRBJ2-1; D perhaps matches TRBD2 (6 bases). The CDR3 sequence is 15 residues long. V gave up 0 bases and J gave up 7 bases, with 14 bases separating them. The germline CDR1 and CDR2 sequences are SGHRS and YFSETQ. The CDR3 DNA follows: TGCGCCAGCAGCTTGGGACTAGGTAATCTTAATGAGCAGTTCTTC. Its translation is CASSLGLGNLNEQFF.

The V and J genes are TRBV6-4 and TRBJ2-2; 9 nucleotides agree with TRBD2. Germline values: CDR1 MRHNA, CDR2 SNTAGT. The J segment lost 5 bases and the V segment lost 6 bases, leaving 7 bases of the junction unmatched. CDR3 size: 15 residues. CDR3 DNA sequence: TGTGCCAGCAGGAAGCATGCGGGAGGGACCGGGGAGCTGTTTTTT. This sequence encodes CASRKHAGGTGELFF.

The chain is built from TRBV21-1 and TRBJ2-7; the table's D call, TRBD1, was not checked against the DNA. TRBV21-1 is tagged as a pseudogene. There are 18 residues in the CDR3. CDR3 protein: CAIPPRPGTGDFLYEQYF. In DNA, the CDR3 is TGTGCCATCCCCCCGAGGCCCGGGACAGGGGACTTCCTTTACGAGCAGTACTTC.

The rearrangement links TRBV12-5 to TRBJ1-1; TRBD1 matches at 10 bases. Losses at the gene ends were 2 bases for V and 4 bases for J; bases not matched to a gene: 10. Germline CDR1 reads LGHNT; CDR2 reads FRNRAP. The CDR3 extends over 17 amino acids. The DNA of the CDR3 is TGTGCTAGTGGTTTGCCACGGACAGGGGGGTTAATCACTGAAGCTTTCTTT. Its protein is CASGLPRTGGLITEAFF.

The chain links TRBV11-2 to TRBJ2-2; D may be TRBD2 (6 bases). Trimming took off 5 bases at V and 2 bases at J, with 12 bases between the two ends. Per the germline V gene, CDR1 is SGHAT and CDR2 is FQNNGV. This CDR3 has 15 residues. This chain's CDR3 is CASSPISGNTGELFF. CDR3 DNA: TGTGCCAGCAGCCCCATTAGCGGTAACACCGGGGAGCTGTTTTTT.

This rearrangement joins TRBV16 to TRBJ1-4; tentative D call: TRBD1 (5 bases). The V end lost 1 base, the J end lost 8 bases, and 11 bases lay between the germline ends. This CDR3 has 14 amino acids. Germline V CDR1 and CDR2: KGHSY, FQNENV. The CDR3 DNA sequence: TGTGCCAGCAGCCAATGGGGCAGGGAAGAAAAACTGTTTTTT. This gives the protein CASSQWGREEKLFF.

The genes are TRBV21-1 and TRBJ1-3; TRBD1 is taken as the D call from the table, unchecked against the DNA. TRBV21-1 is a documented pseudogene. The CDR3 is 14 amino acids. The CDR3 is CASRDRILWNTIYF. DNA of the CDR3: TGTGCCAGCCGCGACAGGATACTATGGAACACCATATATTTT.

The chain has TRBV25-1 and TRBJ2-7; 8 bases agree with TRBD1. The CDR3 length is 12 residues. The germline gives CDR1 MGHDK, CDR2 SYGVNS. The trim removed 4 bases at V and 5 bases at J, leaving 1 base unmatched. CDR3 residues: CASSGTGNEQYF. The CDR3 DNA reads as TGTGCCAGCAGTGGGACAGGGAACGAGCAGTACTTC.

The CDR3 protein is CASSSGGLAPDTQYF. The CDR3 region has the DNA TGTGCCAGCAGCTCCGGGGGACTAGCGCCAGATACGCAGTATTTT. J is TRBJ2-3 and V is TRBV11-3; 10 bases fit TRBD2. This CDR3 comprises 15 residues. After removal of 4 bases from V and 4 bases from J, the junction contained 5 bases not matched to a gene. The germline gives CDR1 SGHNT, CDR2 YENEEA.

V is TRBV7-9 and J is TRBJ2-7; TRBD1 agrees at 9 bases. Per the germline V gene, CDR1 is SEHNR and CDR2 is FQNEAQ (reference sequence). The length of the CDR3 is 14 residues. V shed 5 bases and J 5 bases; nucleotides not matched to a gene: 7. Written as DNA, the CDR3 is TGTGCCAGCAGCCTGGGACAGGGCGTCAACGAGCAGTACTTC. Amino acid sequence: CASSLGQGVNEQYF. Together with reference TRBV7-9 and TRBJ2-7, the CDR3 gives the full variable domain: DTGVSQNPRHKITKRGQNVTFRCDPISEHNRLYWYRQTLGQGPEFLTYFQNEAQLEKSRLLSDRFSAERPKGSFSTLEIQRTEQGDSAMYLCASSLGQGVNEQYFGPGTRLTVT.

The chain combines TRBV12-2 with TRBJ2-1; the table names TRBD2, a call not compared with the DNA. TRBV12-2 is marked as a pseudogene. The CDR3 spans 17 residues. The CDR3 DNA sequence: TGTGCAAGTCGCTTAGATTATCGGGGGACTTCCGAGGGTGAGCAGTTCTTC. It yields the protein CASRLDYRGTSEGEQFF.

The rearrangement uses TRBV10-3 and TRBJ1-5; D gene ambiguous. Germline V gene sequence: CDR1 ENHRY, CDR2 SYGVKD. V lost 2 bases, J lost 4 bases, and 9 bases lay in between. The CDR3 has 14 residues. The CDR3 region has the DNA TGTGCCATCAGTGAGAACAGTGCTAATCAGCCCCAGCATTTT. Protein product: CAISENSANQPQHF.

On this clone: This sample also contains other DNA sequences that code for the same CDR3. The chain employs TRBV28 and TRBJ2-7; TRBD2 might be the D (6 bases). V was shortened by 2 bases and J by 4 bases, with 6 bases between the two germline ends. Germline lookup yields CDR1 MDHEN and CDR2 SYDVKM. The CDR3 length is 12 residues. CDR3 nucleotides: TGTGCCAGCAGTTTAGCGGGATACGAGCAGTACTTC. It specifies CASSLAGYEQYF.

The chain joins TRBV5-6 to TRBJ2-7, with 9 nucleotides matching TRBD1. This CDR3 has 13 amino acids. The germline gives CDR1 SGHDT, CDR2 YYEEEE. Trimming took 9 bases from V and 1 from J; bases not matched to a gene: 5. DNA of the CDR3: TGTGCCACCCAACAGGGGGCTTCCTACGAGCAGTACTTC. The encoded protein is CATQQGASYEQYF.

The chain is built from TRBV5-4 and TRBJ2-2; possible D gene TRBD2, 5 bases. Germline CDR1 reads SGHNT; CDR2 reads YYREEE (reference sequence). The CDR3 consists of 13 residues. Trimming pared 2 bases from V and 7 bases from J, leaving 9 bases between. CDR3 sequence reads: CASSFRAGGELFF. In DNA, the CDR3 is TGTGCCAGCAGCTTCCGGGCGGGCGGGGAGCTGTTTTTT.

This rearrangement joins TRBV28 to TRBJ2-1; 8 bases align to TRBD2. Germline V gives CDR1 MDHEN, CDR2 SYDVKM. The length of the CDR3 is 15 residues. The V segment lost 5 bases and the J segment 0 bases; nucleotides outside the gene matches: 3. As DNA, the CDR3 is TGTGCCAGCAGTGGAGCGGGAGCCTCCTACAATGAGCAGTTCTTC. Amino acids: CASSGAGASYNEQFF. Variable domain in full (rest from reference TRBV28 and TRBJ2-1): DVKVTQSSRYLVKRTGEKVFLECVQDMDHENMFWYRQDPGLGLRLIYFSYDVKMKEKGDIPEGYSVSREKKERFSLILESASTNQTSMYLCASSGAGASYNEQFFGPGTRLTVL.

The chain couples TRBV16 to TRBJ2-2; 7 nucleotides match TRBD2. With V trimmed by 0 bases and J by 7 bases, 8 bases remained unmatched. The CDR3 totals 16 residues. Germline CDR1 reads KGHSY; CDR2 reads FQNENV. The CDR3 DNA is TGTGCCAGCAGCCAATCGGGCAGGGACTATGGCGGGGAGCTGTTTTTT. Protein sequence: CASSQSGRDYGGELFF.

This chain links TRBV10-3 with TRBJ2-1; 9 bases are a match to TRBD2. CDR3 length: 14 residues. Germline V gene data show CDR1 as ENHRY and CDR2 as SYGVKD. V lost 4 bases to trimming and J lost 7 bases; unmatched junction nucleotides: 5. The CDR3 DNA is TGTGCCATCAGTGCGTTAGCGGGAGATAATGAGCAGTTCTTC. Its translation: CAISALAGDNEQFF.

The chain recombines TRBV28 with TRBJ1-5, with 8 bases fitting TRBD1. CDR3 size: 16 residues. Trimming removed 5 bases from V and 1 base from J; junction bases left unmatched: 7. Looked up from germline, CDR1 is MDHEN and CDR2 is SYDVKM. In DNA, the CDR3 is TGTGCCAGCAGTACACCCGACAGGGGAAGCAATCAGCCCCAGCATTTT. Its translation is CASSTPDRGSNQPQHF. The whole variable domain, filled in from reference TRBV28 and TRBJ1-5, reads DVKVTQSSRYLVKRTGEKVFLECVQDMDHENMFWYRQDPGLGLRLIYFSYDVKMKEKGDIPEGYSVSREKKERFSLILESASTNQTSMYLCASSTPDRGSNQPQHFGDGTRLSIL.

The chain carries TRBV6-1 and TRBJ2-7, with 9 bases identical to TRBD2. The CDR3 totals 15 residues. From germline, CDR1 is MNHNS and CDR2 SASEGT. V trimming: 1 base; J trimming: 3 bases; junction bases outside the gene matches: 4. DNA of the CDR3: TGTGCCAGCAGTGAAGGGGGACTAGCAGTCTACGAGCAGTACTTC. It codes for CASSEGGLAVYEQYF.

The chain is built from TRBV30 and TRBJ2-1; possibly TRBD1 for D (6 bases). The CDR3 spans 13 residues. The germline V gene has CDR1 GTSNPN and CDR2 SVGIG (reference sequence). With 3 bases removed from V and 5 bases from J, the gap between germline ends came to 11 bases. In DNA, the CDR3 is TGTGCCTGGAGCGCCGACAGGAACAATGAGCAGTTCTTC. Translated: CAWSADRNNEQFF.

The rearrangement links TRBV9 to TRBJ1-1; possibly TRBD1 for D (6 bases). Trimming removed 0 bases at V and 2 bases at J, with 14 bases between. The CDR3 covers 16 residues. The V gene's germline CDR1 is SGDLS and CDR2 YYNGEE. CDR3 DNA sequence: TGTGCCAGCAGCGTAGGTCTGTCACAGGGCAACACTGAAGCTTTCTTT. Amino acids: CASSVGLSQGNTEAFF.